Sequencing of this TCR beta chain was carried out in a study of blood T cell repertoires in COVID-19 (TCRdb year 2020). Background on the whole study: Samples from collaborators originated in the United States, Italy and Spain and spanned both the acute and convalescent phases of COVID-19. The prospective study material was composed of cDNA or gDNA derived from T cells, B-cell-depleted T cells, or PBMCs. Subjects who had been exposed to COVID-19, were actively infected with it, or had recovered from it provided the deeply sampled blood TCRbeta repertoires that made up the dataset. The repertoires were released in a freely available public database meant as a resource for research on the immune response to SARS-CoV-2. Samples came from the ongoing ImmuneRACE study (first 160 participants) plus 1,254 subjects from 6 global collaborators. Nearly every sample came with metadata listing a de-identified subject ID, COVID-19 status, age in years and sex. HLA class I and class II types, where available, came from metadata supplied by the sample provider rather than from assay-based typing.

Whole blood was collected in K2EDTA tubes by collaborating institutions according to the institutions' own protocols. Collaborator samples were shipped for TCRbeta analysis as frozen whole blood, isolated PBMCs, or DNA extracted from either sample type. Study-wide conclusions, independent of this receptor: The amount of clinical and demographic metadata varied by source and participant and was provided uncurated.

The immunoSEQ Assay, a bias-controlled multiplex PCR, was used to amplify TCRbeta CDR3 regions from genomic DNA. As for the authors' bioinformatics: The number of nucleated cells in each sample was estimated by amplification of reference gene primers within the assay. Sequence reads were collapsed and filtered to measure the absolute abundance of every unique TCRbeta CDR3 rearrangement. For each sample, productive Simpson clonality was calculated as the square root of Simpson's diversity index over productive rearrangements. The table was pulled from immuneACCESS by TCRdb, which kept in-frame rearrangements only. Such tables lose some clones; where checked, under half of the loss comes from unresolved V genes, and the rest has no known cause. V, J and clone size were drawn from that table, and D and trimming were deduced from the DNA. For this sample there are some 120,000 clones; around 83% appear just once. The ten largest clones represent 16% of the sample.

Only a few counts were recorded for this clone. Its cognate antigen has yet to be identified. No much larger clonotype is one base removed from it; base qualities were not supplied. Measured from the cysteine to the phenylalanine, the CDR3 is 14 residues long. Only the CDR3 region is kept as DNA, spanning 42 bases read in frame from base 1. V is shortened by 2 bases, J by 5 bases, and the region joining them spans 12 bases. CDR1 and CDR2 were assigned from the germline V gene as LGHNA and YNFKEQ. The sample consisted of peripheral blood. This receptor chain uses TRBV4-2 and TRBJ1-2; a weak D assignment points to TRBD1 (6 bases agree). The source is a woman in her 50s with acute or convalescent COVID-19. This receptor carries the CDR3 CASSQPTQGYGYTF. Here is the DNA: TGTGCCAGCAGCCAACCAACCCAGGGGTATGGCTACACCTTC.